This passage covers 7 T cell receptor beta chains from one sample sequenced in a study of cytomegalovirus exposure and HLA in healthy donors. The table came from immunoSEQ multiplex PCR; TCRdb's copy has only in-frame clones and leaves some out. The repertoire holds about 130,000 clones, 88% seen once, with about 1.4% in the top ten. Sequencing used PBMCs. The receptors stem from a man younger than 45 in good health and CMV-seronegative.

V gene TRBV2 combines with J gene TRBJ2-5, with a possible D match to TRBD1 (6 bases). The germline gives CDR1 SNHLY, CDR2 FYNNEI. The germline V and J ends were trimmed by 9 bases and 5 bases, with 13 bases remaining between them. The CDR3 is made up of 12 amino acids. CDR3 amino acids: CASCPQGETQYF. The CDR3, as DNA: TGTGCCAGTTGCCCCCAGGGGGAGACCCAGTACTTC.

J is TRBJ2-1 and V is TRBV7-9; 9 bases line up with TRBD2. Germline lookup yields CDR1 SEHNR and CDR2 FQNEAQ (reference sequence). The CDR3 length is 14 residues. V gave up 8 bases and J gave up 3 bases; unmatched junction bases: 5. CDR3 protein: CASGGGGNYNEQFF. The CDR3 DNA is TGTGCCAGCGGCGGGGGGGGAAACTACAATGAGCAGTTCTTC.

V gene TRBV2 combines with J gene TRBJ2-5; no firm D call. With the DNA end fitting TRBJ2-7 better, the J assignment may be wrong. There are 13 residues in the CDR3. Germline CDR1 and CDR2: SNHLY and FYNNEI. The CDR3 is CASSETGFDEQYF. Here the CDR3 DNA reads TGTGCCAGCAGTGAAACGGGTTTTGACGAGCAGTACTTC.

The chain links TRBV4-3 to TRBJ1-2; a possible D gene is TRBD1 (5 bases). Germline lookup yields CDR1 LGHNA and CDR2 YSLEER. The CDR3 is made up of 15 amino acids. V shed 1 base and J shed 5 bases, with 14 bases lying between them. CDR3 DNA: TGCGCCAGCAGCCAAGGCCCCCAGGGTGAATATGGCTACACCTTC. Translating it yields CASSQGPQGEYGYTF.

V usage is TRBV7-2 and J usage is TRBJ2-3; 13 bases match TRBD2. The CDR3 totals 17 residues. CDR1 and CDR2 from the germline V gene are SGHTA and FQGNSA. V was pared by 1 base and J by 3 bases, with 4 bases of the junction left unmatched. The CDR3 here is CASSLGLAGGLTDTQYF. In DNA form, the CDR3 reads TGTGCCAGCAGCTTAGGACTAGCGGGAGGTCTGACAGATACGCAGTATTTT.

The V gene is TRBV5-4, the J gene TRBJ2-2; D is possibly TRBD1 (6 bases). Trimming left V 4 bases short and J 1 base short, with 14 bases between. Germline V gene sequence: CDR1 SGHNT, CDR2 YYREEE (reference sequence). The CDR3 extends over 16 amino acids. The CDR3 nucleotides read TGTGCCAGCAGCCCCTTAGAGGGGGAGAACACCGGGGAGCTGTTTTTT. This gives the protein CASSPLEGENTGELFF.

The rearrangement links TRBV4-1 to TRBJ2-5; TRBD1 might be the D (6 bases). Germline assignment: CDR1 MGHRA and CDR2 YSYEKL. This CDR3 region has 15 residues. The CDR3 bases are TGCGCGTTATTAGTTGAGGACAGCGGAAAAGAGACCCAGTACTTC. Its translation: CALLVEDSGKETQYF.